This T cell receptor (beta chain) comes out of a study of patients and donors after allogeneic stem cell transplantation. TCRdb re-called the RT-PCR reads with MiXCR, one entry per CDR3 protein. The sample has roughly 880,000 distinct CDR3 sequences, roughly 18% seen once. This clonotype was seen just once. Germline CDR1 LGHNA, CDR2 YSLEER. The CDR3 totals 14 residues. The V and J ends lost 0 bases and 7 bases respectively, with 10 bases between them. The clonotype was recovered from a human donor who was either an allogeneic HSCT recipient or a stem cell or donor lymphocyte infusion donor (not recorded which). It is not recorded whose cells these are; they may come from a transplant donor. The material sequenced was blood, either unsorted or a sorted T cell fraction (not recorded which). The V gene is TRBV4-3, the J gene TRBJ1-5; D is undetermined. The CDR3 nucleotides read TGCGCCAGCAGCCAAGATGTAAGCGACCAGCCCCAGCATTTT. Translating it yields CASSQDVSDQPQHF.